This TCR beta chain was documented in a study of PD-1 blockade in classical Hodgkin lymphoma. The study, taken as a whole, reports: Reasons behind the repertoire differences stay unclear, perhaps disease activity or earlier therapy. Relapsed/refractory patients reportedly had the lowest baseline TCR diversity, below newly diagnosed patients, who were below healthy donors.

The time point here: newly diagnosed, previously untreated cHL patient sample. The CD4+ T cells used were purified from thawed PBMCs through magnetic negative selection. CDR1 is SGHTA, CDR2 FQGNSA, per germline. Trimming took 6 bases from V and 7 from J; bases not matched to a gene: 6. The CDR3 extends over 13 amino acids. A note on this clone: Antigen unknown.

Libraries were prepared by immunoSEQ multiplex PCR; TCRdb keeps only in-frame clonotypes and omits some of them. Here the sample spans 18,000 or so clones, about 80% being singletons. The sequenced sample consisted of CD4+ T cells from blood. This TCR derives from a human donor with classical Hodgkin lymphoma. The chain has TRBV7-2 and TRBJ1-3, with 7 bases identical to TRBD1. In nucleotides, the CDR3 is TGTGCCAGCAGTTCCGGGACAGCCAACACCATATATTTT. This codes for CASSSGTANTIYF.